A single sample is the source of the 5 T cell receptor beta chains below, sequenced in a study of blood T cell repertoires in COVID-19. TCRdb keeps only in-frame clones here, not all; method: immunoSEQ multiplex PCR. The top ten clones hold around 7.3% of a sample with about 240,000 clones, approximately 86% of them seen once. The sequenced sample was peripheral blood. These TCRs come from a woman in her 70s with active or convalescent COVID-19.

V usage is TRBV19 and J usage is TRBJ1-5, with a possible D match to TRBD1 (6 bases). V lost 6 bases and J lost 5, with 23 bases in between. This CDR3 is 17 amino acids long. Germline CDR1 LNHDA, CDR2 SQIVND (reference sequence). CDR3 in amino acids: CASSPSRGLGGDQPQHF. CDR3 nucleotide sequence: TGTGCCAGTAGCCCCAGTAGGGGGTTGGGTGGGGATCAGCCCCAGCATTTT.

The chain joins TRBV6-2 or TRBV6-3 to TRBJ1-4, with TRBD1 matching over 7 bases. CDR1 MNHEY and CDR2 SVGEGT come from the germline V gene. The CDR3 is made up of 15 amino acids. With 5 bases clipped from V and 8 bases from J, the junction kept 11 bases outside the gene matches. CDR3 region: CASSPYRDRREKLFF. CDR3 nucleotide sequence: TGTGCCAGCAGTCCCTACCGGGACAGAAGAGAAAAACTGTTTTTT.

The chain has TRBV29-1 and TRBJ2-3, with D uncertain. Germline CDR1 SQVTM, CDR2 ANQGSEA. V lost 3 bases, J lost 3 bases, and 10 bases lay in between. The CDR3 runs 13 residues. The CDR3 DNA sequence: TGCAGCGTTGAGGGCAGTGCAACAGATACGCAGTATTTT. Translated, it gives CSVEGSATDTQYF.

The chain combines TRBV6-5 with TRBJ1-1, with D unclear. The CDR3 consists of 16 residues. The V gene's germline CDR1 is MNHEY and CDR2 SVGAGI. V was pared by 4 bases and J by 1 base, with 16 bases between. As DNA, the CDR3 is TGTGCCAGCAGTTCTTCTCGGTCGCGGCGGAACACTGAAGCTTTCTTT. As protein: CASSSSRSRRNTEAFF.

The rearrangement uses TRBV18 and TRBJ2-3; 11 bases align to TRBD2. The V and J ends lost 4 bases and 6 bases, in that order; junction bases with no gene match: 9. Germline CDR1 reads KGHSH; CDR2 reads LQKENI. The CDR3 consists of 16 residues. CDR3 sequence (DNA): TGTGCCAGCTCACTCCCGGGACTAGCGGTCGGGGATACGCAGTATTTT. Amino acids: CASSLPGLAVGDTQYF. The whole variable domain, remainder taken from reference TRBV18 and TRBJ2-3, is NAGVMQNPRHLVRRRGQEARLRCSPMKGHSHVYWYRQLPEEGLKFMVYLQKENIIDESGMPKERFSAEFPKEGPSILRIQQVVRGDSAAYFCASSLPGLAVGDTQYFGPGTRLTVL.